This entry lists 29 T cell receptor beta chains sequenced from one sample in a study of tumor and adjacent non-tumor tissue in lung cancer. The library came from three nested PCR rounds adapted from ARM-PCR protocols. TCRdb re-analysed the multiplex PCR reads in MiXCR, keeping a single row per CDR3 protein. The sample yields 200,000 to 250,000 distinct CDR3 sequences, 70% to 75% seen once. RNA was extracted from bulk tissue without any cell sorting. Source material: lung tumor tissue. The receptor set was obtained from a man in his fifties or sixties with non-small cell lung cancer.

The rearrangement joins TRBV20-1 to TRBJ2-3; D might be TRBD1 (6 bases). The J call is uncertain, as TRBJ1-5 better fits the DNA end. This CDR3 has 15 residues. Germline-derived CDR1 and CDR2 are DFQATT and SNEGSKA (reference sequence). The CDR3 DNA reads TGCAGTGCTAGAACCACGGGACACGGCAAAGATACGCAGCATTTT. It encodes CSARTTGHGKDTQHF.

This clonotype turned up a few times. Given a much more abundant clone one base away, this may be a read error. The V and J genes are TRBV5-1 and TRBJ2-5; D ambiguous. CDR3 length: 13 residues. Germline V gene sequence: CDR1 SGHRS, CDR2 YFSETQ. Here the CDR3 DNA reads TGCGCCAGCAGCGCGGACGGAAAAGAGGCCCAGTACTTC. The encoded protein is CASSADGKEAQYF.

As to this clonotype: One end of the junction is discordant with germline, which a read error may explain. CDR3 bases: TGTGCCAGCAGCTTACTAAGTCTAGCGGGGGGGGCAGATACACAGTATTTT. It is translated as CASSLLSLAGGADTQYF. The chain is built from TRBV11-2 and TRBJ2-3; 12 nucleotides line up with TRBD2. The length of the CDR3 is 17 residues. The germline V gene has CDR1 SGHAT and CDR2 FQNNGV.

As to this clonotype: Just one base apart from a much larger clone, this may be a read error. The CDR3 does not close with the conserved phenylalanine or tryptophan, likely indicating a read error. This sequence joins TRBV13 and TRBJ2-3; the D is unclear. The CDR3 has 12 residues. CDR1 PRHDT and CDR2 FYEKMQ come from the germline V gene (reference sequence). V lost 5 bases, J lost 7 bases, and 10 bases lay in between. The CDR3 DNA is TGTGCCAGCAGCCAGACGGCCCATACGCAGTATCTT. Translated: CASSQTAHTQYL.

This clonotype was picked up one time. This CDR3 is missing its conserved last phenylalanine or tryptophan, likely due to a read error. The V gene is TRBV11-1, the J gene TRBJ1-2; maybe TRBD1 (5 bases). Germline values: CDR1 SGHAT, CDR2 FQDESV (reference sequence). The V and J ends lost 3 bases and 4 bases respectively, with 18 bases between them. This CDR3 has 16 residues. This CDR3 is CASSLDMVDSSYGYTL. The CDR3 DNA is TGTGCCAGCAGCTTGGACATGGTCGACAGTAGCTATGGCTACACCTTA.

With respect to this clonotype: Its ends do not fully match the called genes, so a read error is possible. The chain recombines TRBV6-2 or TRBV6-3 with TRBJ2-1; TRBD2 matches at 8 bases. Germline CDR1 is MNHEY and CDR2 is SVGEGT. CDR3 length: 18 residues. CDR3 in amino acids: CASSSRRGAGAFYNKQFF. In DNA form, the CDR3 reads TGTGCCAGCAGTTCAAGGAGAGGAGCGGGAGCCTTCTACAATAAGCAGTTCTTC.

A note on this clonotype: A much larger clone sits a single nucleotide away, making a read error possible. CDR3 in DNA: TGTGCCATCAGTTACTTCGATACGCAGTATTTT. Amino acid sequence: CAISYFDTQYF. The rearrangement joins TRBV6-2 or TRBV6-3 to TRBJ2-3; D gene ambiguous. Looked up from germline, CDR1 is MNHEY and CDR2 is SVGEGT. CDR3 length: 11 amino acids.

A word on this clonotype: A much more abundant neighbour one base away suggests this may be a read error. Because it lacks the conserved phenylalanine or tryptophan at the end, this CDR3 is likely a read error. The rearrangement links TRBV20-1 to TRBJ1-4; the match to TRBD1 covers 9 bases. V shed 5 bases, J shed 7 bases, and the junction held 5 bases outside the gene matches. Per the germline V gene, CDR1 is DFQATT and CDR2 is SNEGSKA (reference sequence). CDR3 length: 13 residues. The CDR3 reads CSASTGGIEKLFL. The CDR3 nucleotides are TGCAGTGCTTCGACAGGGGGGATTGAAAAACTGTTTTTA.

Comments on this clonotype: One end of the junction is discordant with germline, which a read error may explain. The gene calls are TRBV11-1 and TRBJ2-2, with a tentative D call TRBD2 (5 bases). The germline V gene encodes CDR1 SGHAT and CDR2 FQDESV (reference sequence). The CDR3 spans 15 residues. This CDR3 is CASRHPGKGTGELFF. CDR3 DNA sequence: TGTGCCAGCCGCCACCCGGGGAAGGGCACCGGGGAACTGTTTTTT. Using reference TRBV11-1 and TRBJ2-2 for the parts outside the CDR3, the full variable domain is EAEVAQSPRYKITEKSQAVAFWCDPISGHATLYWYRQILGQGPELLVQFQDESVVDDSQLPKDRFSAERLKGVDSTLKIQPAELGDSAMYLCASRHPGKGTGELFFGEGSRLTVL.

A note on this clonotype: One end of the junction does not line up with germline, which may come from a read error. This sequence joins TRBV7-8 and TRBJ2-1; TRBD2 matches 9 bases. The CDR3 length is 16 residues. Germline CDR1 reads SGHVS; CDR2 reads FQNEAQ. CDR3 sequence: CVSSSLNGLAGTEQFF. In nucleotides, the CDR3 is TGTGTCAGCAGCTCACTCAATGGGCTAGCGGGAACGGAGCAGTTCTTC.

This clonotype showed up just a few times. The chain recombines TRBV30 with TRBJ2-5; no clear D gene. The ends were cut back, 1 base at V and 4 bases at J, with 7 bases in the middle. Germline V CDR1 and CDR2: GTSNPN, SVGIG (reference sequence). This CDR3 region has 12 residues. The CDR3 DNA reads as TGTGCCTGGAGTGAGAGCGTAGAGACCCAGTACTTC. Protein product: CAWSESVETQYF. Full variable domain (rest looked up from reference TRBV30 and TRBJ2-5): SQTIHQWPATLVQPVGSPLSLECTVEGTSNPNLYWYRQAAGRGLQLLFYSVGIGQISSEVPQNLSASRPQDRQFILSSKKLLLSDSGFYLCAWSESVETQYFGPGTRLLVL.

This clonotype was found once. This sequence may be a read error, since a much larger clone differs from it by one base. This chain joins TRBV20-1 and TRBJ2-7; D might be TRBD2 (6 bases). The V and J ends lost 5 bases and 2 bases respectively, with 22 bases between them. CDR1 is DFQATT, CDR2 SNEGSKA, per germline (reference sequence). CDR3 length: 16 residues. The CDR3 DNA reads as TGCAGTGCTGGCGCGGGGCATGGCACGTCTCCCTACGAGCAGTACTTC. Translated, it gives CSAGAGHGTSPYEQYF.

For this clonotype: The final CDR3 position lacks the conserved phenylalanine or tryptophan, pointing to a likely read error. In DNA form, the CDR3 reads TGTGCCAGCAGCTTGGGGGGGAGGACAGACTCTAACTATGGCTACACCTTA. It encodes CASSLGGRTDSNYGYTL. The chain carries TRBV5-4 and TRBJ1-2, with D perhaps TRBD1 (6 bases). The germline V gene has CDR1 SGHNT and CDR2 YYREEE (reference sequence). The length of the CDR3 is 17 residues. The V end lost 0 bases, the J end lost 0 bases, and 15 bases lay between the germline ends.

The chain uses TRBV11-1 and TRBJ2-1; 12 nucleotides agree with TRBD2. This CDR3 region has 18 residues. J lost 14 bases, V lost 5 bases, and 22 bases had no gene match. Per germline, CDR1 SGHAT and CDR2 FQDESV (reference sequence). CDR3 amino acids: CASSPELAGGSSHNEKFF. CDR3 in DNA: TGTGCCAGCAGCCCCGAGCTAGCGGGGGGGAGCTCCCACAATGAAAAGTTCTTC.

The chain links TRBV6-2 or TRBV6-3 to TRBJ2-3, with 9 bases that match TRBD2. Losses at the gene ends were 5 bases for V and 4 bases for J; bases not matched to a gene: 7. The CDR3 spans 15 residues. Germline V gene sequence: CDR1 MNHEY, CDR2 SVGEGT. CDR3 DNA: TGTGCCAGCAGTCCAGGACTAGCGAGAGCAGATACGCAGTATTTT. Residues: CASSPGLARADTQYF.

A few counts support this clonotype. This sequence may be a read error, since a much larger clone differs from it by one base. Lacking the conserved final phenylalanine or tryptophan, this CDR3 likely reflects a read error. The chain carries TRBV11-3 and TRBJ2-1; D is unresolved. The CDR3 contains 11 residues. The germline V and J ends were trimmed by 5 bases and 5 bases, with 4 bases remaining between them. Germline V gene sequence: CDR1 SGHNT, CDR2 YENEEA. CDR3 loop: CASSRDNEQFL. CDR3 DNA sequence: TGTGCCAGCAGCCGGGACAATGAGCAGTTCTTA.

This clonotype was seen at least ten times. The chain uses TRBV6-2 or TRBV6-3 and TRBJ2-7, with D tentatively TRBD2 (6 bases). This CDR3 region has 14 residues. The germline V and J ends were trimmed by 7 bases and 0 bases, with 13 bases remaining between them. Germline V CDR1 and CDR2: MNHEY, SVGEGT. Here the CDR3 DNA reads TGTGCCAGCATGGGGGACTCCATCTCCTACGAGCAGTACTTC. Residues: CASMGDSISYEQYF.

The sample holds one count of this clonotype. This chain links TRBV4-3 with TRBJ2-7; 9 positions agree with TRBD1. Trimming cost V 7 bases and J 4 bases; bases outside gene matches: 14. The CDR3 spans 16 residues. Germline CDR1 reads LGHNA; CDR2 reads YSLEER. CDR3 amino acids: CASNQWRDRAVYEQYF. CDR3 DNA sequence: TGCGCCAGCAACCAGTGGAGGGACAGGGCAGTTTACGAGCAGTACTTC.

This clonotype was recorded only once. The conserved closing phenylalanine or tryptophan is absent in this CDR3, likely reflecting a read error. The J gene is TRBJ2-2, the V gene TRBV20-1; D tentatively fits TRBD1 or TRBD2 (5 bases each). Germline V gene data show CDR1 as DFQATT and CDR2 as SNEGSKA (reference sequence). The CDR3 runs 14 residues. For the CDR3, the DNA is TGCAGTGCCCCGCTGACAGTGAGGACCGGGGTGCTGTTTATT. It is translated as CSAPLTVRTGVLFI.

This chain uses TRBV14 with TRBJ1-1; D is undetermined. V lost 7 bases to trimming and J lost 11 bases, with 20 bases between them. Per germline, CDR1 SGHDN and CDR2 FVKESK. The CDR3 extends over 13 amino acids. CDR3 sequence: CASNLQGLSLAFF. CDR3 DNA: TGTGCCAGCAACCTCCAAGGACTCTCCCTGGCTTTCTTT. The full variable domain, with the rest looked up from reference TRBV14 and TRBJ1-1, is EAGVTQFPSHSVIEKGQTVTLRCDPISGHDNLYWYRRVMGKEIKFLLHFVKESKQDESGMPNNRFLAERTGGTYSTLKVQPAELEDSGVYFCASNLQGLSLAFFGQGTRLTVV.

Notes on this clonotype: Given a much more abundant clone one base away, this may be a read error. The V gene is TRBV12-3 or TRBV12-4, the J gene TRBJ2-5, with a weak D call TRBD2 (5 bases). CDR3 length: 13 residues. For the CDR3, the DNA is TGTGCCAGCAGTTTAGCCGAGTGGGAGACCCAGCACTTC. This encodes CASSLAEWETQHF.

A word on this clonotype: A much larger clone is a single base away; this may be a read error. The chain couples TRBV20-1 to TRBJ1-4, with TRBD1 matching 7 bases. The CDR3 length is 18 residues. The germline gives CDR1 DFQATT, CDR2 SNEGSKA (reference sequence). V was clipped by 8 bases and J by 5 bases; unmatched bases: 23. DNA of the CDR3: TGCAGTTCTGGGACCGGACAGGATTTATCGCGGCCAAATGAAAAACTGTTTTTT. It specifies CSSGTGQDLSRPNEKLFF.

This clonotype has more than one count but fewer than ten. The chain combines TRBV12-3 or TRBV12-4 with TRBJ2-2; 13 bases match TRBD2. Trimming cost V 6 bases and J 3 bases; bases outside gene matches: 16. The CDR3 covers 20 residues. Here the CDR3 reads CASSKNPGLAGSLDTGELFF. Here the CDR3 DNA reads TGTGCCAGCAGCAAAAATCCGGGACTAGCGGGAAGTCTGGACACCGGGGAGCTGTTTTTT.

Note on this clonotype: At one end, the junction sequence differs from germline, possibly due to a read error. The gene calls are TRBV11-3 and TRBJ2-6, with TRBD2 matching over 8 bases. The CDR3 extends over 16 amino acids. Germline lookup yields CDR1 SGHNT and CDR2 YENEEA. DNA for the CDR3: TGTGCCAGCAGCTCTAGCGGGCTATCTGGGTTCAACCTCCTGACTTTC. It translates to CASSSSGLSGFNLLTF.

In regard to this clonotype: A read error may account for a junction end that differs from germline. J is TRBJ2-7 and V is TRBV4-2; 9 nucleotides match TRBD1. The CDR3 has 14 amino acids. Germline lookup yields CDR1 LGHNA and CDR2 YNFKEQ. CDR3 nucleotides: TGCGCCAGCAGCACGAGGGACAGGGAGGACAAGCAGTACTTC. Protein: CASSTRDREDKQYF.

A note on this clonotype: A read error is likely, as this CDR3 ends without the conserved phenylalanine or tryptophan. The chain is built from TRBV6-5 and TRBJ1-1, with D perhaps TRBD1 (5 bases). With 10 bases removed from V and 0 bases from J, the gap between germline ends came to 18 bases. Germline CDR1 reads MNHEY; CDR2 reads SVGAGI. The CDR3 covers 15 residues. The CDR3 sequence is CAIRPGRTMNTEAFI. The CDR3 nucleotides are TGTGCCATCAGGCCGGGACGTACTATGAACACTGAAGCTTTCATT.

A word on this clonotype: Without the conserved terminal phenylalanine or tryptophan, this CDR3 likely stems from a read error. The chain carries TRBV20-1 and TRBJ2-7; D may be TRBD1 (6 bases). CDR1 and CDR2 (germline): DFQATT, SNEGSKA (reference sequence). The CDR3 contains 11 residues. Trimming stripped 8 bases from V and 6 bases from J, with 14 bases between. The CDR3 loop is CSTPTGPEQYL. In nucleotides, the CDR3 is TGCAGTACTCCTACAGGGCCCGAGCAGTACTTA.

Note on this clonotype: The germline gene is not matched at one end of the junction; a read error may be the cause. V is TRBV6-1 and J is TRBJ1-2; TRBD1 aligns across 7 bases. Germline V gives CDR1 MNHNS, CDR2 SASEGT. The CDR3 consists of 16 residues. CDR3 residues: CASTFGTAGLNYGYTF. In nucleotides, the CDR3 is TGTGCCAGCACGTTCGGGACAGCGGGTTTAAACTATGGCTACACCTTT.

This chain uses TRBV5-6 with TRBJ2-7; D is possibly TRBD2 (5 bases). Trimming pared 5 bases from V and 3 bases from J, leaving 18 bases between. This CDR3 contains 15 residues. Looked up from germline, CDR1 is SGHDT and CDR2 is YYEEEE. DNA of the CDR3: TGTGCCAGCAGATCCTTAGGGAGAGAGGGCTACGAGCAGTACTTC. Protein sequence: CASRSLGREGYEQYF.